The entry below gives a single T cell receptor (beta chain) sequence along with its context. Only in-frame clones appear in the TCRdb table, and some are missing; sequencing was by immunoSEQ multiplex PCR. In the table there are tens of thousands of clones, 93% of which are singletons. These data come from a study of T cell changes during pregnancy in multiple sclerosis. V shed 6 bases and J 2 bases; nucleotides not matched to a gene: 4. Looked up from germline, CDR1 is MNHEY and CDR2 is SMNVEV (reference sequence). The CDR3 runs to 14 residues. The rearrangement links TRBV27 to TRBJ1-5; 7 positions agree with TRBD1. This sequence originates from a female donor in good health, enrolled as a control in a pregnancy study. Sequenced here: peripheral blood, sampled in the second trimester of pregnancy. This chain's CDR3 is CASSFGTGNQPQHF. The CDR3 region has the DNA TGTGCCAGCAGCTTTGGGACAGGCAATCAGCCCCAGCATTTT.